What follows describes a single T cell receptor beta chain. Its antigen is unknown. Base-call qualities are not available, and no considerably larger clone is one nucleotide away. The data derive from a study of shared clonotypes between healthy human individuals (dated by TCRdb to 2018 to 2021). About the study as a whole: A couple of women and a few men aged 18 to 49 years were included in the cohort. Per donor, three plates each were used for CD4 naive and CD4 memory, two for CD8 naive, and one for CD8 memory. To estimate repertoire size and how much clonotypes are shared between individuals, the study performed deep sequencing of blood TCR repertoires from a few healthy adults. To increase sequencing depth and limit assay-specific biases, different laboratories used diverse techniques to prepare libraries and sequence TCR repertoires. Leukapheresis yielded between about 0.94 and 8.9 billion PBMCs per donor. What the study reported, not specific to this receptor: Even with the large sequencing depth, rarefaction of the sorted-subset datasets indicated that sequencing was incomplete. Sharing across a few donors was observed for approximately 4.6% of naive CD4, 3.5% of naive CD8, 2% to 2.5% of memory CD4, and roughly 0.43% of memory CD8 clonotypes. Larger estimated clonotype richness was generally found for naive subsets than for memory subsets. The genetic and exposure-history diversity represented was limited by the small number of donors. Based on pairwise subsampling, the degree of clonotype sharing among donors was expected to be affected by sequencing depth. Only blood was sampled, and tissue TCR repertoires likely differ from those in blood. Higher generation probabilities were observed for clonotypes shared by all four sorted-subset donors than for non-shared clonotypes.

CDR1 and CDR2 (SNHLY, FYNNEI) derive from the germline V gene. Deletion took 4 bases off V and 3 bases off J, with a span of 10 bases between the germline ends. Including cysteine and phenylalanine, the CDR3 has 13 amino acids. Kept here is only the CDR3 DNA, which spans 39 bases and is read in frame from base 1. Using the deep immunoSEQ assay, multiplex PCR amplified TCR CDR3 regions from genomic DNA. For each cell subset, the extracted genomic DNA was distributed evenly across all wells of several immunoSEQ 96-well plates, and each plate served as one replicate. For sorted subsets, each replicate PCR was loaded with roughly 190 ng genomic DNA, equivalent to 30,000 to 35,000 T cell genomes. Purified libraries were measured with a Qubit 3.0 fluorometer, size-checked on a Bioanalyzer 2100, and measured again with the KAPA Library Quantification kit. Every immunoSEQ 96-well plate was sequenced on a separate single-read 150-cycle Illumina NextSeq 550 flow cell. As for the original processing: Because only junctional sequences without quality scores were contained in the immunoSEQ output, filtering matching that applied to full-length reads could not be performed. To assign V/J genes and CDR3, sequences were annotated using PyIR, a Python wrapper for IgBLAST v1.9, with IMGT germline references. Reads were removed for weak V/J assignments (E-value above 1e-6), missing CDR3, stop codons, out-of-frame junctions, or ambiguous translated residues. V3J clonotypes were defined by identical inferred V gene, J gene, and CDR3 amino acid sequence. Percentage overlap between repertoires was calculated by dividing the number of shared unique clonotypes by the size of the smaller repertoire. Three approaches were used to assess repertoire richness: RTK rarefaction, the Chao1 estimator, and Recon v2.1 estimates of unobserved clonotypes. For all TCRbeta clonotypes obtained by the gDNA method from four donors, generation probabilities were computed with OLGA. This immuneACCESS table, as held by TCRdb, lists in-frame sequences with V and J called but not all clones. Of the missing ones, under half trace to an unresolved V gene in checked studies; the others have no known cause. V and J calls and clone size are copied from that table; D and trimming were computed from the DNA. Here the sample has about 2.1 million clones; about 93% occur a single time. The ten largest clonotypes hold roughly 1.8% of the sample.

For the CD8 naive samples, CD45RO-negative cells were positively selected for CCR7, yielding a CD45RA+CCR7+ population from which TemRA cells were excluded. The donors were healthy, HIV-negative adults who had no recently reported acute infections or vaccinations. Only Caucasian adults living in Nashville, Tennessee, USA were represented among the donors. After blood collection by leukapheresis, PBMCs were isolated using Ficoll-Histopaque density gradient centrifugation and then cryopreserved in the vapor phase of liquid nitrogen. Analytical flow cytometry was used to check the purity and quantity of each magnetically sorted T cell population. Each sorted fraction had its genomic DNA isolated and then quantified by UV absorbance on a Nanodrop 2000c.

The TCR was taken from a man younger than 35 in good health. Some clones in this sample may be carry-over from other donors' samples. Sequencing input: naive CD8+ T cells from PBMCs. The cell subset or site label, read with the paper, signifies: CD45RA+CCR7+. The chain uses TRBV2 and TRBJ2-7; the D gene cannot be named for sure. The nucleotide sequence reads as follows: TGTGCCAGCAGTGTTTTCGCCAACTACGAGCAGTACTTC. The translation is CASSVFANYEQYF.